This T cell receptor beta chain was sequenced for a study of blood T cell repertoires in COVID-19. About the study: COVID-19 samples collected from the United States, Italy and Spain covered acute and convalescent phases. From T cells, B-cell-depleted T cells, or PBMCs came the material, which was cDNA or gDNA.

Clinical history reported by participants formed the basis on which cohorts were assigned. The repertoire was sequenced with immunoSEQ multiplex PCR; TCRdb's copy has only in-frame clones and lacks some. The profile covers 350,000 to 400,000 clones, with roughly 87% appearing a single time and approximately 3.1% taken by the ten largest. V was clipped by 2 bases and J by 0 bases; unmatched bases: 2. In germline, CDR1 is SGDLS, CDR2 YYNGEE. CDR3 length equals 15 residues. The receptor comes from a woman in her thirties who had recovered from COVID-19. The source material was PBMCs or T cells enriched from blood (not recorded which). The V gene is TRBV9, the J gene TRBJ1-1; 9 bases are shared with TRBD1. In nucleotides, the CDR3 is TGTGCCAGCAGCGTCGGGACAGGGATGAACACTGAAGCTTTCTTT. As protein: CASSVGTGMNTEAFF.